This T cell receptor beta chain came from a study of identical twins. Whole-study findings and limits: When twins shared out-of-frame alpha sequences, those sequences had excess low generation probability.

Germline lookup yields CDR1 PRHDT and CDR2 FYEKMQ (reference sequence). Trimming pared 1 base from V and 2 bases from J, leaving 18 bases between. The CDR3 length is 18 residues. To note about this clonotype: Antigen specificity is unknown.

A universal primer binding site was introduced by template switching. The final cDNA contained unique molecular identifiers. From the 5' RACE reads, TCRdb called clonotypes with MiXCR, one entry per CDR3 protein. The sample contains about 890,000 distinct CDR3 sequences, more than 9% of which appear only once. This sample was also put to use in a study of yellow fever vaccine responses in identical twins.

This TCR derives from a woman aged 18-35 years in good health. Sequenced: PBMCs. This rearrangement joins TRBV13 to TRBJ1-3; D is uncertain. In DNA, the CDR3 is TGTGCCAGCAGCTTAGTATCCCAGATATCGAGTACTGGAAACACCATATATTTT. Encoded protein: CASSLVSQISSTGNTIYF. Based on the CDR3 plus reference TRBV13 and TRBJ1-3, the full variable domain is AAGVIQSPRHLIKEKRETATLKCYPIPRHDTVYWYQQGPGQDPQFLISFYEKMQSDKGSIPDRFSAQQFSDYHSELNMSSLELGDSALYFCASSLVSQISSTGNTIYFGEGSWLTVV.